These 13 T cell receptor beta chains were sequenced from one sample in a study of T cells after yellow fever vaccination. Each CDR3 protein is one row after TCRdb ran MiXCR on the 5' RACE reads. This sample has about 240,000 distinct CDR3 sequences, with 6.9% found just once. Sequenced material: CD4+ T cells sorted from PBMCs, taken 15 days after the yellow fever booster vaccination. These receptor sequences come from a young man who received the YFV17D yellow fever vaccine.

The chain recombines TRBV24-1 with TRBJ2-2; the match to TRBD2 covers 8 bases. Germline CDR1 reads KGHDR; CDR2 reads SFDVKD. The CDR3 is made up of 17 amino acids. Trimming removed 3 bases from V and 1 base from J; junction bases left unmatched: 6. The CDR3 is CATSDAGGSRNTGELFF. Written as DNA, the CDR3 is TGTGCCACCAGTGATGCGGGAGGATCGAGGAACACCGGGGAGCTGTTTTTT.

This chain's CDR3 is CAISAPGYSYNEQFF. CDR3 sequence (DNA): TGTGCCATCAGCGCACCGGGATACTCCTACAATGAGCAGTTCTTC. The gene calls are TRBV10-3 and TRBJ2-1; possibly TRBD2 for D (5 bases). Germline loops: CDR1 ENHRY, CDR2 SYGVKD. V was clipped by 6 bases and J by 0 bases, with 12 bases between them. The CDR3 contains 15 residues.

In this sample, this clonotype turned up many times. The chain carries TRBV6-5 and TRBJ2-2, with D perhaps TRBD1 (6 bases). CDR1 is MNHEY and CDR2 is SVGAGI in the germline V gene. With 4 bases removed from V and 4 bases from J, the gap between germline ends came to 13 bases. CDR3 length equals 15 residues. This chain's CDR3 is CASSLAGVTTGELFF. CDR3 nucleotide sequence: TGTGCCAGCAGTTTGGCAGGGGTAACCACCGGGGAGCTGTTTTTT.

This clonotype was counted at least ten times. The chain is built from TRBV6-5 and TRBJ1-1; weak D call: TRBD1 (6 bases). V dropped 2 bases and J dropped 2 bases, with 9 bases sitting between them. The CDR3 totals 14 residues. Germline-derived CDR1 and CDR2 are MNHEY and SVGAGI. The CDR3: CASSYRTENTEAFF. The CDR3, as DNA: TGTGCCAGCAGTTACCGGACAGAAAACACTGAAGCTTTCTTT.

The CDR3 spells CASRSDRANYGYTF. In DNA form, the CDR3 reads TGTGCCAGTAGAAGCGACAGGGCCAACTATGGCTACACCTTC. This chain uses TRBV19 with TRBJ1-2; TRBD1 aligns across 7 bases. The CDR3 sequence is 14 residues long. The junction had 6 bases not matched to a gene; V was cut back by 6 bases and J by 2 bases. CDR1 LNHDA and CDR2 SQIVND come from the germline V gene (reference sequence).

This clonotype was counted ten times or more. The chain is built from TRBV27 and TRBJ2-1, with D perhaps TRBD1 (6 bases). Per the germline V gene, CDR1 is MNHEY and CDR2 is SMNVEV (reference sequence). Trimming took 2 bases from V and 6 from J, leaving 11 bases between them. The CDR3 is 14 amino acids. The CDR3 spells CASSLGQIINEQFF. In DNA, the CDR3 is TGTGCCAGCAGTTTAGGACAGATAATCAATGAGCAGTTCTTC.

V is TRBV4-3 and J is TRBJ1-2, with D possibly matching TRBD1 (5 bases). The V gene's germline CDR1 is LGHNA and CDR2 YSLEER. Trimming removed 3 bases at V and 6 bases at J, with 8 bases between. The CDR3 is 12 residues long. This chain's CDR3 is CASSHQGDGYTF. CDR3 nucleotide sequence: TGCGCCAGCAGCCATCAGGGTGATGGCTACACCTTC.

This clonotype was observed a few times. The chain employs TRBV27 and TRBJ2-1, with D uncertain. Germline V gene data show CDR1 as MNHEY and CDR2 as SMNVEV (reference sequence). The CDR3 spans 13 residues. Trimming took off 6 bases at V and 3 bases at J, with 9 bases between the two ends. The CDR3 sequence is CASSSWSYNEQFF. In DNA form, the CDR3 reads TGTGCCAGCAGCTCCTGGAGCTACAATGAGCAGTTCTTC.

This clonotype was observed at least ten times. V gene TRBV12-3 or TRBV12-4 combines with J gene TRBJ2-6; 9 bases line up with TRBD2. V shed 5 bases, J shed 0 bases, and the junction held 5 bases outside the gene matches. The CDR3 has 17 residues. The CDR3 here is CASSTSGRRSGANVLTF. CDR3 DNA: TGTGCCAGCAGTACCAGCGGGAGGCGCTCTGGGGCCAACGTCCTGACTTTC.

A few counts support this clonotype. The rearrangement uses TRBV5-1 and TRBJ2-5, with 7 bases identical to TRBD1. J gave up 5 bases and V 2 bases, and 12 bases lay outside the gene matches. Germline values: CDR1 SGHRS, CDR2 YFSETQ. CDR3 length: 16 residues. CDR3 DNA sequence: TGCGCCAGCAGCTTCAACGCGGGTGGGACAGCGGAGACCCAGTACTTC. Its protein is CASSFNAGGTAETQYF.

Comments on this clonotype: This may be a read error, as it is one base from a much larger clone. The chain carries TRBV6-6 and TRBJ1-1; no reliable D call. CDR3 length: 13 amino acids. The germline CDR1 and CDR2 sequences are MNHNY and SVGAGI (reference sequence). Written as DNA, the CDR3 is TGTGCCAGCAGGCTAGAGGTGAAGACTGAAGCTTTCTTT. It yields the protein CASRLEVKTEAFF.

In its sample, this clonotype was seen a few times. The chain uses TRBV7-2 and TRBJ2-7; possibly TRBD1 for D (6 bases). The CDR3 loop spans 15 amino acids. Trimming cost V 4 bases and J 2 bases, with 15 bases left between them. Per the germline V gene, CDR1 is SGHTA and CDR2 is FQGNSA. CDR3 sequence: CASSSSGDPAYEQYF. CDR3 DNA sequence: TGTGCCAGCAGCTCCTCAGGGGACCCAGCCTACGAGCAGTACTTC.

The genes are TRBV28 and TRBJ2-1, with a tentative D call TRBD2 (5 bases). V was clipped by 6 bases and J by 0 bases, with 12 bases between them. The CDR3 spans 15 residues. CDR1 MDHEN and CDR2 SYDVKM come from the germline V gene. As DNA, the CDR3 is TGTGCCAGCAGCCCGCCGGGGAGCTCCTACAATGAGCAGTTCTTC. It codes for CASSPPGSSYNEQFF.